This T cell receptor beta chain was captured in a study of spatial heterogeneity in lung cancer (dated by TCRdb to between 2019 and 2020). Regarding the research as a whole: Beta-chain transcripts were consistently detected in greater numbers than alpha-chain transcripts, which likely reflects a higher abundance of beta-chain transcripts. In tumor regions, TCR transcript counts showed a strong correlation with a T cell transcriptional module score derived from matched bulk RNA-seq. In the raw uncorrected reads, each unique combination of TCR and UMI appeared on average more than ten times. The study quantitatively compared TCR alpha and beta repertoires across multiple tumor regions, matched nontumor lung and blood in non-small cell lung cancer. TCR repertoire features were related to nonsynonymous mutation counts determined by whole-exome sequencing of tumor tissue. At surgery, both alpha and beta chains were TCR-sequenced in about 200 tumor regions, fewer than 85 matched nontumor lung samples and some 56 PBMC samples. Summary of the overall study and its limitations: Estimated TCR-seq coverage of tumor T cells was only about 7.2% for alpha chains and around 13% for beta chains. Counts of ubiquitous and regional expanded TCRs were found to correlate with counts of ubiquitous and regional nonsynonymous mutations, respectively. A correlation was observed between the number of expanded intratumoral alpha and beta TCRs and the tumor nonsynonymous mutation count. Additional single-cell paired TCR alpha and beta sequencing was considered necessary to confirm, at a functional level, the hypothesis that regional TCRs recognize regional mutations.

Libraries came from 5' RACE. The sequencer listed for this sample is NextSeq 500. The TCR library protocol attached a unique molecular identifier to each TCR cDNA molecule to allow correction of PCR and sequencing errors. The published analysis was carried out like this. TCR identification, UMI-based error correction and CDR3 extraction were performed with Decombinator tools. Expanded TCRs were defined as those above a frequency of 2 per 1,000, corresponding to the top 1% of the tumor frequency distribution. Expanded tumor TCRs statistically deemed absent (corrected P<0.05) from at least one tumor region were classed as regional, and all other expanded tumor TCRs were classed as ubiquitous. Rényi diversity was computed with the R vegan package after subsampling each repertoire 100 times to 5,000 TCRs. CDR3 similarity networks were built from amino acid triplet string-kernel similarity, connecting CDR3s with pairwise similarity above 0.82. TCRdb ran its own pipeline on the public reads, namely fastp trimming at Q25 and MiXCR clone calling, and kept in-frame beta chains. Rows with a matching CDR3 protein are joined into one entry that keeps the most common DNA and genes. The V and J calls shown here were made by TCRdb, not taken from the authors' results. The sample table contains over 10,000 distinct CDR3 sequences; only one count was recorded for 3.2% of them. Of the sample, under 20% falls within the top ten clones.

CDR3 length: 13 amino acids, cysteine to phenylalanine. The kept DNA is CDR3 alone, 39 bases in frame from the first base. The germline V gene (reference sequence) supplies CDR1 MNHEY and CDR2 SMNVEV. V is shortened by 5 bases, J by 2 bases, and the region joining them spans 9 bases. This clonotype has ten or more counts. No antigen is known for it. No much larger clone is present one base from it, and per-base qualities are unavailable. Per the publication, the time point label means: sample taken at primary tumor resection. Samples were obtained from 70 to 85 patients with early-stage, untreated non-small cell lung cancer from the lung TRACERx cohort. TCR sequencing used whole RNA extracted from tumor and nontumor lung tissue, or from cryopreserved PBMC samples, without cell sorting. A patient was chosen for TCR sequencing only when enough RNA was available from at least two tumor regions. Before selection, tumor and adjacent nontumor lung specimens were reviewed by a lung pathologist.

This clonotype was sampled from a male donor with early-stage non-small cell lung cancer. In this chain, TRBV27 is recombined with TRBJ2-5; a weak D assignment points to TRBD1 (5 bases agree). The sample here was lung tumor tissue, taken at surgery. The nucleotide sequence is given as TGTGCCAGCAGTATCAGGGTGCAAGAGACCCAGTACTTC. Translation gives CASSIRVQETQYF.